This T cell receptor (beta chain) derives from a study of blood T cells in healthy people across ages. Study-level information: Per two T cells, template switching captured roughly one barcoded beta molecule.

Concerning this clonotype itself: Its target is not known.

Findings of the study overall: While age rose, TCR beta diversity per million T cells dropped in a roughly linear way.

Trimming left V 6 bases short and J 5 bases short, with 9 bases between. This CDR3 has 12 residues. Germline assignment: CDR1 MGHDK and CDR2 SYGVNS. The study isolated at least 7 million PBMCs from each sample. Combining a sample-barcoded 5' primer with a J-beta primer mix, a second PCR ran for roughly 6 to 12 cycles. Each single sample gave us at least 3 million CDR3-containing paired-end reads. TCRdb analysed the 5' RACE reads with MiXCR anew, one entry per CDR3 protein. This sample has over 500,000 distinct CDR3 sequences, with about 50% found just once. The sample taken for sequencing was blood. The receptor's source is an elderly woman in good health. The chain carries TRBV25-1 and TRBJ2-3; D is undetermined. In DNA, the CDR3 is TGTGCCAGCAGCTTATCCCTAGATACGCAGTATTTT. This translates into CASSLSLDTQYF.